These 5 T cell receptor beta chains were sequenced from one sample in a study of blood T cell repertoires in COVID-19. Repertoires were generated with immunoSEQ multiplex PCR, while TCRdb's copy carries only in-frame clones and drops some. Counted here are over 90,000 clones, approximately 80% occurring once; the ten biggest clones make up over 10%. Sequenced sample: peripheral blood. The receptors stem from a human donor in a cohort sampled during active or convalescent COVID-19.

This chain uses TRBV11-2 with TRBJ2-1; TRBD2 aligns across 10 bases. V trimming: 1 base; J trimming: 6 bases; junction bases outside the gene matches: 15. The CDR3 spans 19 residues. Germline V gene sequence: CDR1 SGHAT, CDR2 FQNNGV. The CDR3 region is CASSLGSSAWASGGNEQFF. The DNA for the CDR3 is TGTGCCAGCAGCTTAGGGTCTAGTGCGTGGGCTAGCGGGGGCAATGAGCAGTTCTTC.

The V gene is TRBV6-2 or TRBV6-3, the J gene TRBJ2-1; 8 nucleotides match TRBD2. Germline V gene lookup returns CDR1 MNHEY and CDR2 SVGEGT. The CDR3 is made up of 15 amino acids. J was trimmed by 2 bases and V by 5 bases; bases with no gene match: 5. The CDR3 nucleotides read TGTGCCAGCAGTCTTAGCGGGACCACCTACAATGAGCAGTTCTTC. Translated: CASSLSGTTYNEQFF.

This rearrangement joins TRBV29-1 to TRBJ1-2, with D perhaps TRBD1 (6 bases). The CDR3 consists of 13 residues. Germline loops: CDR1 SQVTM, CDR2 ANQGSEA. V lost 4 bases to trimming and J lost 4 bases, with 13 bases between them. CDR3 sequence reads: CSVASGDGYGYTF. In DNA form, the CDR3 reads TGCAGCGTTGCATCAGGGGATGGCTATGGCTACACCTTC.

This chain joins TRBV12-2 and TRBJ2-7; the D call TRBD2 from the table was never checked on the DNA. TRBV12-2 constitutes a pseudogene. The length of the CDR3 is 18 residues. The CDR3 DNA sequence: TGTGCAAGTCGCTTAGGGGGACTAGCGGGGGAACCGCACTACGAGCAGTACTTC. Translation gives CASRLGGLAGEPHYEQYF.

The chain joins TRBV4-3 to TRBJ1-1, with D hard to call. Per the germline V gene, CDR1 is LGHNA and CDR2 is YSLEER. The CDR3 length is 15 residues. Trimming removed 1 base from V and 11 bases from J, with 20 bases in between. CDR3 sequence (DNA): TGCGCCAGCAGCCAAGGTCGGGAGAGAGGGAGAGGTGCTTTCTTT. Its translation is CASSQGRERGRGAFF.